A single sample is the source of the 19 T cell receptor beta chains below, sequenced in a study of T cell responses to AZD1222 COVID-19 vaccine. Sequencing was performed with immunoSEQ multiplex PCR; in TCRdb, only in-frame clones are kept and a portion is missing. The sample shows about 72,000 clones, 80% to 90% of them seen only once. Sample: peripheral blood, taken 28 days after the second AZD1222 dose. These receptors all come from an adult who received the AZD1222 COVID-19 vaccine.

CDR3 sequence reads: CASSSGQGTEEQFF. The CDR3 DNA reads as TGTGCCAGCAGCTCGGGACAGGGCACAGAGGAGCAGTTCTTC. The genes are TRBV7-3 and TRBJ2-1, with TRBD1 identical over 9 bases. The CDR3 length is 14 residues. V was clipped by 4 bases and J by 10 bases; unmatched bases: 8. CDR1 SGHTA and CDR2 FQGTGA come from the germline V gene.

The chain links TRBV13 to TRBJ2-4, with 8 nucleotides matching TRBD2. Germline V gene sequence: CDR1 PRHDT, CDR2 FYEKMQ (reference sequence). V gave up 3 bases and J gave up 3 bases; unmatched junction bases: 7. This CDR3 spans 16 amino acids. CDR3 sequence reads: CASSFTGREGKNIQYF. As DNA, the CDR3 is TGTGCCAGCAGCTTTACCGGGAGGGAGGGCAAAAACATTCAGTACTTC.

The rearrangement uses TRBV7-8 and TRBJ1-2, with 11 bases matching TRBD1. This CDR3 comprises 14 residues. The V segment lost 5 bases and the J segment 4 bases; nucleotides outside the gene matches: 3. From germline, CDR1 is SGHVS and CDR2 FQNEAQ. The CDR3 DNA reads TGTGCCAGCAGCCCCGGACAGGGGGCCTATGGCTACACCTTC. This encodes CASSPGQGAYGYTF.

The rearrangement uses TRBV7-2 and TRBJ2-7; 11 positions agree with TRBD2. V lost 1 base and J lost 1; bases outside the gene matches: 3. CDR3 length: 16 amino acids. Germline CDR1 and CDR2: SGHTA and FQGNSA. The CDR3 DNA is TGTGCCAGCAGCTTAGGCCTAGCGGGAGGATCCTACGAGCAGTACTTC. Amino acid sequence: CASSLGLAGGSYEQYF.

This chain connects TRBV28 to TRBJ1-5; no firm D call. CDR1 is MDHEN and CDR2 is SYDVKM in the germline V gene. V dropped 4 bases and J dropped 7 bases, with 14 bases sitting between them. There are 14 residues in the CDR3. CDR3 in amino acids: CASSSDAISQPQHF. CDR3 in DNA: TGTGCCAGCAGTTCGGACGCTATCTCCCAGCCCCAGCATTTT.

The chain's CDR3 is CASSQSYEDHYGYTF. CDR3 coding DNA: TGTGCCAGCAGCCAAAGTTACGAAGATCACTATGGCTACACCTTC. V is TRBV4-2 and J is TRBJ1-2; D gene unclear. Germline V CDR1 and CDR2: LGHNA, YNFKEQ. Trimming took 2 bases from V and 3 from J, leaving 13 bases between them. CDR3 length: 15 residues.

This clone appeared once. This CDR3 reads CAISDSPGGRDYNEQFF. Written as DNA, the CDR3 is TGTGCCATCAGTGACTCCCCGGGCGGGAGAGACTACAATGAGCAGTTCTTC. The gene calls are TRBV10-3 and TRBJ2-1; 7 nucleotides agree with TRBD2. This CDR3 has 17 residues. The V segment lost 3 bases and the J segment 3 bases; nucleotides outside the gene matches: 11. CDR1 ENHRY and CDR2 SYGVKD come from the germline V gene.

This clone turned up a few times. The chain recombines TRBV19 with TRBJ2-7; D is undetermined. V was pared by 1 base and J by 2 bases, with 6 bases between. This CDR3 comprises 13 residues. Germline values: CDR1 LNHDA, CDR2 SQIVND (reference sequence). CDR3 loop: CASSIGPTYEQYF. CDR3 in DNA: TGTGCCAGTAGTATAGGCCCCACCTACGAGCAGTACTTC. Based on the CDR3 plus reference TRBV19 and TRBJ2-7, the full variable domain is DGGITQSPKYLFRKEGQNVTLSCEQNLNHDAMYWYRQDPGQGLRLIYYSQIVNDFQKGDIAEGYSVSREKKESFPLTVTSAQKNPTAFYLCASSIGPTYEQYFGPGTRLTVT.

V gene TRBV2 combines with J gene TRBJ2-2; D is possibly TRBD1 (5 bases). Trimming cost V 2 bases and J 7 bases, with 11 bases left between them. The CDR3 is 14 residues long. Germline CDR1 and CDR2: SNHLY and FYNNEI. CDR3 region: CASSETPRGGELFF. CDR3 in DNA: TGTGCCAGCAGTGAAACCCCTAGGGGCGGGGAGCTGTTTTTT.

This clone was seen a single time. This rearrangement joins TRBV23-1 to TRBJ2-2; tentative D call: TRBD2 (5 bases). TRBV23-1 has ORF status, its function being uncertain. V lost 5 bases, J lost 4 bases, and 14 bases lay in between. The CDR3 loop spans 15 amino acids. The CDR3 loop is CASSKPSAGTGELFF. The CDR3 DNA is TGCGCCAGCAGTAAACCTTCTGCGGGCACCGGGGAGCTGTTTTTT.

The chain uses TRBV6-2 or TRBV6-3 and TRBJ1-1; D not resolved. In germline, CDR1 is MNHEY, CDR2 SVGEGT. The CDR3 covers 14 residues. V was clipped by 3 bases and J by 6 bases, with 14 bases between them. The CDR3 sequence: CASSYDRRPAEAFF. The CDR3, as DNA: TGTGCCAGCAGTTATGACCGCAGGCCCGCTGAAGCTTTCTTT.

The chain recombines TRBV29-1 with TRBJ1-1; D gene ambiguous. CDR1 is SQVTM, CDR2 ANQGSEA, per germline. V was cut by 5 bases and J by 1 base, with 8 bases left in between. The CDR3 spans 12 residues. CDR3 sequence: CSVTQQNTEAFF. The CDR3, as DNA: TGCAGCGTTACCCAACAGAACACTGAAGCTTTCTTT.

The chain has TRBV7-9 and TRBJ2-5; TRBD1 agrees at 7 bases. J gave up 1 base and V 6 bases, and 5 bases lay outside the gene matches. Germline CDR1 reads SEHNR; CDR2 reads FQNEAQ (reference sequence). The CDR3 consists of 14 residues. The CDR3 region has the DNA TGTGCCAGCAGGACGTGGGACAGCCAAGAGACCCAGTACTTC. It specifies CASRTWDSQETQYF. The variable domain in full, with the rest retrieved from reference TRBV7-9 and TRBJ2-5, is DTGVSQNPRHKITKRGQNVTFRCDPISEHNRLYWYRQTLGQGPEFLTYFQNEAQLEKSRLLSDRFSAERPKGSFSTLEIQRTEQGDSAMYLCASRTWDSQETQYFGPGTRLLVL.

The count of this clone is one. The V and J genes are TRBV18 and TRBJ1-3; no clear D gene. Germline values: CDR1 KGHSH, CDR2 LQKENI. The CDR3 runs to 15 residues. With 3 bases removed from V and 0 bases from J, the gap between germline ends came to 9 bases. In nucleotides, the CDR3 is TGTGCCAGCTCACCTCCGGGCCGCTCTGGAAACACCATATATTTT. Amino acids: CASSPPGRSGNTIYF. Full variable domain (remainder filled in from reference TRBV18 and TRBJ1-3): NAGVMQNPRHLVRRRGQEARLRCSPMKGHSHVYWYRQLPEEGLKFMVYLQKENIIDESGMPKERFSAEFPKEGPSILRIQQVVRGDSAAYFCASSPPGRSGNTIYFGEGSWLTVV.

The rearrangement uses TRBV11-3 and TRBJ2-3; perhaps TRBD2 as D (6 bases). The CDR3 is 16 amino acids. Looked up from germline, CDR1 is SGHNT and CDR2 is YENEEA. The ends were cut back, 3 bases at V and 4 bases at J, with 17 bases in the middle. The CDR3 bases are TGTGCCAGCAGCTTCACCCTTGGGGGGAGCGCAGATACGCAGTATTTT. Amino acids: CASSFTLGGSADTQYF. Full variable domain (rest looked up from reference TRBV11-3 and TRBJ2-3): EAGVVQSPRYKIIEKKQPVAFWCNPISGHNTLYWYLQNLGQGPELLIRYENEEAVDDSQLPKDRFSAERLKGVDSTLKIQPAELGDSAVYLCASSFTLGGSADTQYFGPGTRLTVL.

The rearrangement links TRBV7-9 to TRBJ2-7; tentatively, D is TRBD2 (5 bases). The CDR3 covers 11 residues. Trimming removed 4 bases at V and 7 bases at J, with 8 bases between. Per germline, CDR1 SEHNR and CDR2 FQNEAQ (reference sequence). The CDR3 DNA reads as TGTGCCAGCAGCTGGACGGGAGAGCAGTACTTC. Its translation is CASSWTGEQYF.

The V call is TRBV19, the J call TRBJ1-5; no firm D call. The V end lost 5 bases, the J end lost 0 bases, and 8 bases lay between the germline ends. Germline V lookup: CDR1 LNHDA, CDR2 SQIVND (reference sequence). The CDR3 totals 14 residues. CDR3: CASSAVHSNQPQHF. The CDR3 region has the DNA TGTGCCAGTAGTGCGGTACATAGCAATCAGCCCCAGCATTTT.

This chain links TRBV5-5 with TRBJ1-1, with D maybe TRBD1 (6 bases). With 4 bases removed from V and 3 bases from J, the gap between germline ends came to 10 bases. The CDR3 contains 13 residues. Per the germline V gene, CDR1 is SGHKS and CDR2 is YYEKEE (reference sequence). The CDR3 loop reads CASSTQGDTEAFF. CDR3 in DNA: TGTGCCAGCAGCACACAGGGAGACACTGAAGCTTTCTTT.

The V gene is TRBV7-9, the J gene TRBJ1-3, with no clear D. The CDR3 has 16 residues. V was pared by 3 bases and J by 0 bases, with 12 bases between. The germline V gene has CDR1 SEHNR and CDR2 FQNEAQ (reference sequence). The CDR3 sequence is CASSLTSPSSGNTIYF. In DNA, the CDR3 is TGTGCCAGCAGCTTGACTAGTCCCTCCTCTGGAAACACCATATATTTT.